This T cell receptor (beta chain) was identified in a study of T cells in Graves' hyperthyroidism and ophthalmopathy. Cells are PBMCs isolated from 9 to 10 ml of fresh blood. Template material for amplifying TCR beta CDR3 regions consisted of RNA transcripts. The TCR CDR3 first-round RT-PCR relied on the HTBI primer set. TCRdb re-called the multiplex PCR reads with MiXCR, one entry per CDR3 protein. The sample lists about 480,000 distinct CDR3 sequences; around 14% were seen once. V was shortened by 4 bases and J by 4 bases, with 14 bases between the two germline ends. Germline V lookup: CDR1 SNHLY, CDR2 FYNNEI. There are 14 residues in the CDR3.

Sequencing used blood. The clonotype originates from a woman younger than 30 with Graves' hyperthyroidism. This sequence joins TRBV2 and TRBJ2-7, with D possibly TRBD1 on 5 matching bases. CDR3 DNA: TGTGCCAGCAGTGTTCAGGGTATTCGGTACGAGCAGTACTTC. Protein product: CASSVQGIRYEQYF.